These 29 T cell receptor beta chains were sequenced from one sample in a study of identical twins. TCRdb reanalysed the 5' RACE reads using MiXCR and keeps one entry per CDR3 protein. This table holds 300,000 to 400,000 distinct CDR3 sequences, 9% to 10% found once. The sample comprised naive T cells sorted from blood. These receptor sequences come from a woman between 45 and 65 years old in good health.

The chain combines TRBV30 with TRBJ2-1, with TRBD2 matching over 8 bases. V shed 3 bases and J 5 bases; nucleotides not matched to a gene: 12. The CDR3 totals 16 residues. The V gene's germline CDR1 is GTSNPN and CDR2 SVGIG (reference sequence). The CDR3, as DNA: TGTGCCTGGAGAACCCTGCCGGGAGGGCTCGACAATGAGCAGTTCTTC. Its protein is CAWRTLPGGLDNEQFF.

This clonotype was seen once. At one of its ends the junction is not consistent with the germline gene, which may arise from a read error. The chain employs TRBV5-1 and TRBJ1-3; 7 bases are shared with TRBD1. Germline values: CDR1 SGHRS, CDR2 YFSETQ. This CDR3 comprises 15 residues. CDR3 nucleotide sequence: TGCGCCAGCAGCTTGCCGACAGGGTCCGGAAACAACATATATTTT. Translating gives CASSLPTGSGNNIYF. The full variable domain, rest sourced from reference TRBV5-1 and TRBJ1-3, is KAGVTQTPRYLIKTRGQQVTLSCSPISGHRSVSWYQQTPGQGLQFLFEYFSETQRNKGNFPGRFSGRQFSNSRSEMNVSTLELGDSALYLCASSLPTGSGNNIYFGEGSWLTVV.

The chain couples TRBV7-9 to TRBJ2-2; D is undetermined. Deletions cut 4 bases from V and 0 bases from J, with 15 bases between. CDR1 SEHNR and CDR2 FQNEAQ come from the germline V gene (reference sequence). The CDR3 has 17 amino acids. CDR3 in amino acids: CASSYRPGGANTGELFF. The CDR3 DNA follows: TGTGCCAGCAGCTATCGACCCGGCGGAGCGAACACCGGGGAGCTGTTTTTT.

This clonotype was counted between two and nine times. V usage is TRBV7-6 and J usage is TRBJ2-2; D uncertain. The germline V and J ends were trimmed by 2 bases and 7 bases, with 8 bases remaining between them. CDR1 SGHVS and CDR2 FNYEAQ come from the germline V gene. This CDR3 comprises 13 residues. CDR3 residues: CASSLYEHGELFF. DNA for the CDR3: TGTGCCAGCAGCTTATACGAGCACGGGGAGCTGTTTTTT. The variable domain in full, with the rest retrieved from reference TRBV7-6 and TRBJ2-2, is GAGVSQSPRYKVTKRGQDVALRCDPISGHVSLYWYRQALGQGPEFLTYFNYEAQQDKSGLPNDRFSAERPEGSISTLTIQRTEQRDSAMYRCASSLYEHGELFFGEGSRLTVL.

In this sample, this clonotype turned up a few times. The chain employs TRBV7-3 and TRBJ2-7; D possibly matches TRBD1 or TRBD2 (5 bases each). Looked up from germline, CDR1 is SGHTA and CDR2 is FQGTGA. V was shortened by 3 bases and J by 2 bases, with 14 bases between the two germline ends. The CDR3 covers 15 residues. This chain's CDR3 is CASSFQPGPTYEQYF. Here the CDR3 DNA reads TGTGCCAGCAGCTTCCAACCGGGACCTACCTACGAGCAGTACTTC.

This clonotype was seen a handful of times. The chain is built from TRBV5-1 and TRBJ2-4, with 7 positions matching TRBD1. CDR3 length: 15 amino acids. Germline V gene lookup returns CDR1 SGHRS and CDR2 YFSETQ. The V gene end was trimmed by 0 bases and the J gene end by 4 bases; junction bases not matched to a gene: 4. CDR3 residues: CASSLVWDRKNIQYF. CDR3 nucleotides: TGCGCCAGCAGCTTGGTTTGGGACAGAAAAAACATTCAGTACTTC.

This clonotype was seen at least ten times. This chain joins TRBV11-2 and TRBJ1-1; TRBD1 is a possible D gene (5 bases). The CDR3 is 16 residues long. The germline CDR1 and CDR2 sequences are SGHAT and FQNNGV. Deletions cut 10 bases from V and 1 base from J, with 22 bases between. The CDR3 loop is CATAQGTLRGNTEAFF. The CDR3 nucleotides read TGTGCCACCGCCCAAGGGACCTTACGGGGGAACACTGAAGCTTTCTTT.

The rearrangement links TRBV3-1 to TRBJ1-1; D call uncertain. Germline V gene data show CDR1 as LGHDT and CDR2 as YNNKEL (reference sequence). Trimming took 5 bases from V and 1 from J, leaving 11 bases between them. The CDR3 totals 14 residues. As DNA, the CDR3 is TGTGCCAGCAGCAGCCCCGGAGGGAACACTGAAGCTTTCTTT. It specifies CASSSPGGNTEAFF. Full variable domain (outside the CDR3, taken from reference TRBV3-1 and TRBJ1-1): DTAVSQTPKYLVTQMGNDKSIKCEQNLGHDTMYWYKQDSKKFLKIMFSYNNKELIINETVPNRFSPKSPDKAHLNLHINSLELGDSAVYFCASSSPGGNTEAFFGQGTRLTVV.

The rearrangement joins TRBV5-1 to TRBJ2-1; D is undetermined. There are 11 residues in the CDR3. The V and J ends lost 4 bases and 10 bases respectively, with 9 bases between them. The germline V gene encodes CDR1 SGHRS and CDR2 YFSETQ. CDR3 coding DNA: TGCGCCAGCAGCGACGGAGTGGAGCAGTTCTTC. It translates to CASSDGVEQFF.

This clonotype has only a few counts. The chain links TRBV7-6 to TRBJ2-1; TRBD1 matches at 7 bases. The CDR3 totals 16 residues. V shed 4 bases, J shed 0 bases, and the junction held 6 bases outside the gene matches. CDR1 and CDR2 (germline): SGHVS, FNYEAQ. The CDR3 DNA follows: TGTGCCAGCAGCTCCCAATACAGGGGCTCCTACAATGAGCAGTTCTTC. Protein: CASSSQYRGSYNEQFF. The full variable domain, with the rest looked up from reference TRBV7-6 and TRBJ2-1, is GAGVSQSPRYKVTKRGQDVALRCDPISGHVSLYWYRQALGQGPEFLTYFNYEAQQDKSGLPNDRFSAERPEGSISTLTIQRTEQRDSAMYRCASSSQYRGSYNEQFFGPGTRLTVL.

The chain is built from TRBV7-9 and TRBJ2-1; 12 nucleotides agree with TRBD2. V lost 4 bases and J lost 7; bases outside the gene matches: 8. The CDR3 spans 16 residues. The germline V gene has CDR1 SEHNR and CDR2 FQNEAQ (reference sequence). The CDR3 loop reads CASSSTLAGGLNEQFF. CDR3 nucleotide sequence: TGTGCCAGCAGCTCTACACTAGCGGGAGGACTGAATGAGCAGTTCTTC.

The chain recombines TRBV10-1 with TRBJ2-2; D call uncertain. This CDR3 is 13 amino acids long. The ends were cut back, 9 bases at V and 2 bases at J, with 10 bases in the middle. CDR1 and CDR2 (germline): WNHNN, SYGVQD (reference sequence). Here the CDR3 reads CASKGSNTGELFF. The CDR3 DNA reads as TGCGCCAGTAAGGGTTCAAACACCGGGGAGCTGTTTTTT.

This clonotype showed up many times. The rearrangement joins TRBV4-1 to TRBJ1-4; D ambiguous. Trimming removed 4 bases from V and 7 bases from J, with 10 bases in between. Germline V CDR1 and CDR2: MGHRA, YSYEKL. This CDR3 contains 13 residues. The CDR3: CASSPLPSEKLFF. The CDR3 DNA is TGCGCCAGCAGCCCCCTACCAAGTGAAAAACTGTTTTTT.

The chain is built from TRBV28 and TRBJ2-4, with D perhaps TRBD1 (6 bases). Germline V gives CDR1 MDHEN, CDR2 SYDVKM. The germline V and J ends were trimmed by 1 base and 4 bases, with 11 bases remaining between them. The CDR3 runs 15 residues. The CDR3 protein is CASSLFGQGKNIQYF. CDR3 sequence (DNA): TGTGCCAGCAGTTTATTCGGGCAGGGGAAAAACATTCAGTACTTC.

This rearrangement joins TRBV20-1 to TRBJ2-3; no clear D gene. Germline CDR1 reads DFQATT; CDR2 reads SNEGSKA (reference sequence). The CDR3 is 17 residues long. The V end was cut by 0 bases, the J end by 4 bases, with 20 bases between. In DNA, the CDR3 is TGCAGTGCTAGAGATGCATCTAACGCGATTTTCTCAGATACGCAGTATTTT. Translation: CSARDASNAIFSDTQYF.

There are many counts of this clonotype. The gene calls are TRBV5-1 and TRBJ1-3, with D maybe TRBD1 (6 bases). Trimming took 0 bases from V and 4 from J, leaving 8 bases between them. CDR3 length equals 14 residues. Germline assignment: CDR1 SGHRS and CDR2 YFSETQ. This chain's CDR3 is CASSLVQGGNTIYF. CDR3 nucleotides: TGCGCCAGCAGCTTGGTCCAGGGGGGAAACACCATATATTTT.

The gene calls are TRBV5-5 and TRBJ1-5; D is unclear. The germline V gene has CDR1 SGHKS and CDR2 YYEKEE (reference sequence). V lost 0 bases to trimming and J lost 8 bases, with 9 bases between them. This CDR3 has 13 amino acids. CDR3 protein: CASSLGGPEPQHF. The CDR3 nucleotides are TGTGCCAGCAGCTTGGGGGGTCCCGAGCCCCAGCATTTT. Combining the CDR3 with reference TRBV5-5 and TRBJ1-5 gives the whole variable domain DAGVTQSPTHLIKTRGQQVTLRCSPISGHKSVSWYQQVLGQGPQFIFQYYEKEERGRGNFPDRFSARQFPNYSSELNVNALLLGDSALYLCASSLGGPEPQHFGDGTRLSIL.

The sample holds one count of this clonotype. The chain recombines TRBV18 with TRBJ2-7, with D possibly being TRBD2 (6 bases). Germline values: CDR1 KGHSH, CDR2 LQKENI. Trimming pared 4 bases from V and 2 bases from J, leaving 12 bases between. The CDR3 is 14 residues long. The CDR3 region has the DNA TGTGCCAGCTCACGCAGGGAGGTAGCCTACGAGCAGTACTTC. Protein: CASSRREVAYEQYF.

This chain links TRBV30 with TRBJ1-1; 8 bases are a match to TRBD1. Germline lookup yields CDR1 GTSNPN and CDR2 SVGIG (reference sequence). The junction had 5 bases not matched to a gene; V was cut back by 4 bases and J by 1 base. The CDR3 sequence is 14 residues long. CDR3 DNA: TGTGCCTGGAAGCAGGGGGCAAAGAACACTGAAGCTTTCTTT. Its protein product is CAWKQGAKNTEAFF. Complete variable domain (other parts from reference TRBV30 and TRBJ1-1): SQTIHQWPATLVQPVGSPLSLECTVEGTSNPNLYWYRQAAGRGLQLLFYSVGIGQISSEVPQNLSASRPQDRQFILSSKKLLLSDSGFYLCAWKQGAKNTEAFFGQGTRLTVV.

This clonotype was counted only a few times. The chain has TRBV6-6 and TRBJ1-1; D is ambiguous. The germline V gene has CDR1 MNHNY and CDR2 SVGAGI (reference sequence). V lost 5 bases, J lost 4 bases, and 11 bases lay in between. The CDR3 is made up of 13 amino acids. The CDR3 loop is CASSRLYGTEAFF. As DNA, the CDR3 is TGTGCCAGCAGTCGACTCTATGGCACTGAAGCTTTCTTT.

This clonotype was seen a few times. V is TRBV19 and J is TRBJ2-6; the D gene is possibly TRBD2 (5 bases). This CDR3 has 13 residues. Trimming removed 5 bases at V and 5 bases at J, with 7 bases between. Germline V gene lookup returns CDR1 LNHDA and CDR2 SQIVND (reference sequence). The CDR3 protein is CASSVGRANVLTF. The CDR3 DNA reads as TGTGCCAGTAGTGTCGGGAGGGCCAACGTCCTGACTTTC.

This clonotype showed up just a few times. The V and J genes are TRBV4-2 and TRBJ2-3; 9 nucleotides agree with TRBD1. The CDR3 has 16 residues. The J segment lost 1 base and the V segment lost 3 bases, leaving 5 bases of the junction unmatched. CDR1 is LGHNA and CDR2 is YNFKEQ in the germline V gene. DNA for the CDR3: TGTGCCAGCAGCCACGTCCGGGACAGGGGCACAGATACGCAGTATTTT. This gives the protein CASSHVRDRGTDTQYF.

CDR3 protein: CASNLLGSEGGVTGELFF. The CDR3 bases are TGTGCCAGCAACCTCTTAGGGAGCGAGGGGGGTGTCACCGGGGAGCTGTTTTTT. J is TRBJ2-2 and V is TRBV21-1; the table names TRBD1, a call not compared with the DNA. TRBV21-1 is annotated as a pseudogene. This CDR3 has 18 residues.

V is TRBV7-8 and J is TRBJ2-2, with 10 bases fitting TRBD2. This CDR3 comprises 15 residues. J lost 9 bases, V lost 4 bases, and 8 bases had no gene match. The germline CDR1 and CDR2 sequences are SGHVS and FQNEAQ. The CDR3 sequence is CASSSTSGVGRELFF. As DNA, the CDR3 is TGTGCCAGCAGCTCCACTAGCGGGGTCGGCAGGGAGCTGTTTTTT.

In this sample, this clonotype turned up many times. The chain uses TRBV6-2 or TRBV6-3 and TRBJ2-5, with TRBD2 matching over 8 bases. The germline gives CDR1 MNHEY, CDR2 SVGEGT. Unmatched junction bases numbered 12, after V lost 2 bases and J lost 4 bases. The CDR3 sequence is 17 residues long. The CDR3 region has the DNA TGTGCCAGCAGTTACGCGCCGGGACTAGTAATGGGAGAGACCCAGTACTTC. Translation: CASSYAPGLVMGETQYF.

This clonotype was seen more than once but under ten times. The V call is TRBV5-1, the J call TRBJ1-4; D is possibly TRBD1 (6 bases). Germline V gene data show CDR1 as SGHRS and CDR2 as YFSETQ. This CDR3 contains 16 residues. V gave up 2 bases and J gave up 3 bases, with 14 bases separating them. In nucleotides, the CDR3 is TGCGCCAGCAGCTTCTTCGGCGGGGGCCCTAATGAAAAACTGTTTTTT. Residues: CASSFFGGGPNEKLFF.

This clonotype was counted ten times or more. The junction and the germline gene differ at one end; a read error may be behind it. V usage is TRBV11-2 and J usage is TRBJ2-1, with TRBD2 matching 8 bases. Germline CDR1 and CDR2: SGHAT and FQNNGV. This CDR3 has 15 amino acids. The chain's CDR3 is CASSLSGSTYNEQFF. The CDR3 DNA reads as TGCGCCAGCAGCTTAAGCGGGAGCACCTACAATGAGCAGTTCTTC. The full variable domain, with the rest looked up from reference TRBV11-2 and TRBJ2-1, is EAGVAQSPRYKIIEKRQSVAFWCNPISGHATLYWYQQILGQGPKLLIQFQNNGVVDDSQLPKDRFSAERLKGVDSTLKIQPAKLEDSAVYLCASSLSGSTYNEQFFGPGTRLTVL.

The chain couples TRBV7-9 to TRBJ2-1; D not certain. Germline lookup yields CDR1 SEHNR and CDR2 FQNEAQ (reference sequence). CDR3 length: 15 amino acids. Trimming took off 1 base at V and 0 bases at J, with 7 bases between the two ends. CDR3 in DNA: TGTGCCAGCAGCTTAGAACAGCCCTCCTACAATGAGCAGTTCTTC. This sequence encodes CASSLEQPSYNEQFF.

The gene calls are TRBV6-1 and TRBJ1-1; maybe TRBD1 (5 bases). This CDR3 has 13 residues. Trimming left V 2 bases short and J 4 bases short, with 8 bases between. Germline V gene data show CDR1 as MNHNS and CDR2 as SASEGT. CDR3 sequence (DNA): TGTGCCAGCAGTGAAATGGGGGGCACTGAAGCTTTCTTT. Residues: CASSEMGGTEAFF.